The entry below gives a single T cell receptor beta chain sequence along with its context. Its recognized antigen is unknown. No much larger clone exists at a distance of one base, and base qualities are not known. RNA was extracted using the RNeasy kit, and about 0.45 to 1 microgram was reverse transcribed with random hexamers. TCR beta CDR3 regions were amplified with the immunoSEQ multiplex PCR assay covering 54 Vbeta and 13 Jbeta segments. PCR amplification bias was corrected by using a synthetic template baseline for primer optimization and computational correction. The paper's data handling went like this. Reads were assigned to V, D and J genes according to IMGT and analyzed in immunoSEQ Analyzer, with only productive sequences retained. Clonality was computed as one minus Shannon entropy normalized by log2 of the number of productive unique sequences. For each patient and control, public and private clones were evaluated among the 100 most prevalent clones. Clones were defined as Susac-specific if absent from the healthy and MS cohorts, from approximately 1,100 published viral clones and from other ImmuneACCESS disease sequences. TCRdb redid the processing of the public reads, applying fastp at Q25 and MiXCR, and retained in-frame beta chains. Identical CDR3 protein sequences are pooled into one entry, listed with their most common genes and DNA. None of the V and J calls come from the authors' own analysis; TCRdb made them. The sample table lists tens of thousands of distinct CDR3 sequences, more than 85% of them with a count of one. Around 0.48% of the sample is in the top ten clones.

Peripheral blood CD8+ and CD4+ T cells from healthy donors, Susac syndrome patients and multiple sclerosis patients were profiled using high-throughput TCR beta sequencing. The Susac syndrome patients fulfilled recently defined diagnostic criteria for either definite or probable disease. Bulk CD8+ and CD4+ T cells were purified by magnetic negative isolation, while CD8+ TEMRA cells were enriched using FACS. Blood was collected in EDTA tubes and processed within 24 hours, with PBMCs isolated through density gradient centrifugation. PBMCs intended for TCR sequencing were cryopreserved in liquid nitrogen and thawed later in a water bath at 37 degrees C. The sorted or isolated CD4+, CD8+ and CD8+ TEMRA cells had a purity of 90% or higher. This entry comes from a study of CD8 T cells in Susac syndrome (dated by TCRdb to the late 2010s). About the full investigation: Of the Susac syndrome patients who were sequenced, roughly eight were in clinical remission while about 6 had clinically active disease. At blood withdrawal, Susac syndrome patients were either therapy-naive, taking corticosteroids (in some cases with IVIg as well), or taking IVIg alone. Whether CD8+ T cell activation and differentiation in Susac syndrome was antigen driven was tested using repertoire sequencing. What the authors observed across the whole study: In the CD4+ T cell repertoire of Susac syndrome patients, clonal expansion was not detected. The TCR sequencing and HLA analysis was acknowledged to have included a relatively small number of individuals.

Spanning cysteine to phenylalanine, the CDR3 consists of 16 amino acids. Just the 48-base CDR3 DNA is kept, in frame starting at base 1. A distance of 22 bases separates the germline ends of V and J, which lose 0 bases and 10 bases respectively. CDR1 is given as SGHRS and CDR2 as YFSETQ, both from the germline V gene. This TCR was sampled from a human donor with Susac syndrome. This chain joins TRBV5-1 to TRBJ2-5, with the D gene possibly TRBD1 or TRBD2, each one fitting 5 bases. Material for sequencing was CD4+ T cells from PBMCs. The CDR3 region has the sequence CASSLAPGLGVRGQYF. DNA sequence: TGCGCCAGCAGCTTGGCCCCGGGCCTGGGGGTTCGGGGCCAGTACTTC.